This entry lists 30 T cell receptor beta chains sequenced from one sample in a study of molecular identifiers for immune sequencing clone quantification (dated by TCRdb to 2016 to 2019). Libraries were constructed by PCR. The sequencer listed for this sample is Illumina HiSeq 4000. The public sequencing data were trimmed at Q25 with fastp and processed into clonotypes with MiXCR by TCRdb, which kept only in-frame beta chains. Records with the same CDR3 protein are collapsed into one entry carrying the most frequent genes and DNA. The sample data list about half a million distinct CDR3 sequences, and about 21% of these were observed just once. The top ten hold under 0.85% of the sample. The specimen sequenced was naive CD8+ T cells from blood, with Jurkat cell RNA spiked in. Explained via the paper, the cell subset or site label denotes: FACS-sorted CD8+CD4-CCR7+CD45RA+ naive T cells. The receptors were sampled from a human donor in good health. Some libraries in this study had Jurkat cell RNA spiked in.

This clonotype occurred many times. Here the CDR3 DNA reads TGTGCCAGCAGTACCTACGAGCAGTACTTC. Amino acid sequence: CASSTYEQYF. This chain uses TRBV28 with TRBJ2-7, with D uncertain. CDR1 and CDR2 from the germline V gene are MDHEN and SYDVKM. V gave up 5 bases and J gave up 2 bases, with 1 base separating them. This CDR3 spans 10 amino acids. Full variable domain (rest looked up from reference TRBV28 and TRBJ2-7): DVKVTQSSRYLVKRTGEKVFLECVQDMDHENMFWYRQDPGLGLRLIYFSYDVKMKEKGDIPEGYSVSREKKERFSLILESASTNQTSMYLCASSTYEQYFGPGTRLTVT.

V usage is TRBV4-1 and J usage is TRBJ2-7; 7 positions agree with TRBD1. There are 16 residues in the CDR3. Germline CDR1 reads MGHRA; CDR2 reads YSYEKL. After removal of 3 bases from V and 0 bases from J, the junction contained 8 bases not matched to a gene. In nucleotides, the CDR3 is TGCGCCAGCAGCCATCCCGGGACAGCTATCTCCTACGAGCAGTACTTC. Translated, it gives CASSHPGTAISYEQYF.

The table lists this clonotype with many counts. The chain has TRBV7-9 and TRBJ2-5; tentative D call: TRBD2 (5 bases). The V gene's germline CDR1 is SEHNR and CDR2 FQNEAQ (reference sequence). Trimming removed 8 bases at V and 9 bases at J, with 22 bases between. The CDR3 length is 14 residues. CDR3 amino acids: CASGVDFSEAAQYF. In DNA, the CDR3 is TGTGCCAGCGGCGTAGACTTCTCGGAAGCGGCCCAGTACTTC.

With regard to this clonotype: This may be a read error: a much more frequent sequence differs by one nucleotide. The V call is TRBV7-9, the J call TRBJ2-3; 11 nucleotides line up with TRBD1. The CDR3 extends over 17 amino acids. Losses at the gene ends were 1 base for V and 5 bases for J; bases not matched to a gene: 8. Germline CDR1 is SEHNR and CDR2 is FQNEAQ (reference sequence). As DNA, the CDR3 is TGTGCCAGCAGCTTAGGGGGACAGGGGGTCGACAGAGATACGCAGTATTTT. Its translation: CASSLGGQGVDRDTQYF.

Only one count was recorded for this clonotype. A much larger clone lies one base from this, so it may be a read error. The chain has TRBV7-2 and TRBJ1-6; a weak D match, TRBD1 (5 bases). Germline values: CDR1 SGHTA, CDR2 FQGNSA. The CDR3 contains 16 residues. CDR3 in amino acids: CASSTGHSSYNPPLHF. CDR3 nucleotides: TGTGCCAGCAGCACCGGACACAGCTCCTATAATCCACCCCTCCACTTT.

The count of this clonotype is one. The rearrangement uses TRBV24-1 and TRBJ2-5; 7 positions match TRBD1. With V trimmed by 2 bases and J by 4 bases, 0 bases remained unmatched. The CDR3 runs to 13 residues. Per the germline V gene, CDR1 is KGHDR and CDR2 is SFDVKD. This CDR3 reads CATSDWTGETQYF. The CDR3 bases are TGTGCCACCAGTGATTGGACAGGAGAGACCCAGTACTTC.

This clonotype was seen repeatedly, ten times or more. This chain connects TRBV5-1 to TRBJ2-3; perhaps TRBD1 as D (6 bases). Germline V gives CDR1 SGHRS, CDR2 YFSETQ. V dropped 4 bases and J dropped 0 bases, with 15 bases sitting between them. This CDR3 is 16 amino acids long. CDR3 nucleotides: TGCGCCAGCAGCCTTCGGGACATTACTAGCACAGATACGCAGTATTTT. Translated, it gives CASSLRDITSTDTQYF.

This clonotype was detected ten times or more. The chain carries TRBV4-1 and TRBJ2-1; D is possibly TRBD2 (6 bases). Per the germline V gene, CDR1 is MGHRA and CDR2 is YSYEKL. This CDR3 has 16 residues. The germline V and J ends were trimmed by 0 bases and 4 bases, with 13 bases remaining between them. The CDR3 region is CASSQDVAGRYNEQFF. DNA for the CDR3: TGCGCCAGCAGCCAAGATGTGGCAGGGAGGTACAATGAGCAGTTCTTC.

The chain joins TRBV7-8 to TRBJ2-7; TRBD1 aligns across 10 bases. Germline-derived CDR1 and CDR2 are SGHVS and FQNEAQ. Trimming took 5 bases from V and 6 from J; bases not matched to a gene: 16. The CDR3 spans 17 residues. Here the CDR3 reads CASSGSRRGQGPIEQYF. CDR3 nucleotides: TGTGCCAGCAGCGGTAGTCGCCGGGGACAGGGGCCGATCGAGCAGTACTTC.

This clonotype came up many times. The chain combines TRBV5-5 with TRBJ1-5, with D perhaps TRBD1 (5 bases). The V end lost 2 bases, the J end lost 0 bases, and 9 bases lay between the germline ends. Germline CDR1 is SGHKS and CDR2 is YYEKEE (reference sequence). This CDR3 has 15 residues. Here the CDR3 reads CASSFTDNSNQPQHF. The CDR3 DNA reads TGTGCCAGCAGCTTCACGGACAATAGCAATCAGCCCCAGCATTTT.

As for this clonotype: The final CDR3 position lacks the conserved phenylalanine or tryptophan, pointing to a likely read error. This sequence joins TRBV12-3 or TRBV12-4 and TRBJ1-5; D is possibly TRBD1 (5 bases). Trimming removed 4 bases from V and 2 bases from J, with 12 bases in between. CDR3 length: 15 amino acids. The chain's CDR3 is CASSYQGYRNQPQHL. Written as DNA, the CDR3 is TGTGCCAGCAGTTATCAGGGATATCGCAATCAGCCCCAGCATCTT.

The sample holds a few counts of this clonotype. The gene calls are TRBV20-1 and TRBJ1-4; D perhaps matches TRBD1 (5 bases). Germline V gene data show CDR1 as DFQATT and CDR2 as SNEGSKA (reference sequence). The CDR3 has 14 amino acids. Trimming took 0 bases from V and 6 from J, leaving 11 bases between them. In nucleotides, the CDR3 is TGCAGTGCTAGAGATGGCAGGGAGTATGAAAAACTGTTTTTT. Translated, it gives CSARDGREYEKLFF.

As to this clonotype: No conserved phenylalanine or tryptophan is present at the end of the CDR3, so a read error is the likely explanation. This rearrangement joins TRBV7-9 to TRBJ2-1; 11 bases fit TRBD2. The CDR3 runs 15 residues. Germline CDR1 reads SEHNR; CDR2 reads FQNEAQ (reference sequence). J gave up 4 bases and V 7 bases, and 6 bases lay outside the gene matches. CDR3: CASITTSGGYNEQFL. The CDR3 DNA follows: TGTGCCAGCATCACCACTAGCGGGGGTTACAATGAGCAGTTCCTC.

The CDR3 DNA reads TGTGCCAGCAGTTACAGTTGGCAACAACAAGAGACCCAGTACTTC. It specifies CASSYSWQQQETQYF. The chain is built from TRBV6-5 and TRBJ2-5; D is uncertain. V lost 2 bases to trimming and J lost 2 bases, with 12 bases between them. Germline assignment: CDR1 MNHEY and CDR2 SVGAGI. The CDR3 has 15 residues.

This clonotype has a handful of counts. The CDR3 protein is CASSYDQTGERPYEQYF. The CDR3 region has the DNA TGTGCCAGCAGCTACGATCAGACAGGGGAGAGACCCTACGAGCAGTACTTC. V gene TRBV6-2 or TRBV6-3 combines with J gene TRBJ2-7; TRBD1 aligns across 8 bases. Germline trimming cut 6 bases from V and 2 bases from J; bases unmatched to any gene: 15. The length of the CDR3 is 17 residues. Per the germline V gene, CDR1 is MNHEY and CDR2 is SVGEGT.

A note on this clonotype: This clone may be a read error of a much larger clone one base away. The CDR3 spells CARILVGEKLFF. DNA for the CDR3: TGTGCCAGAATCTTGGTAGGCGAAAAACTGTTTTTT. V and J are TRBV5-3 and TRBJ1-4, with D uncertain. TRBV5-3 is identified as an open reading frame with a role that is uncertain. This CDR3 region has 12 residues.

In this sample, this clonotype turned up many times. This chain uses TRBV2 with TRBJ1-1; a possible D gene is TRBD1 (5 bases). The CDR3 is made up of 15 amino acids. Per germline, CDR1 SNHLY and CDR2 FYNNEI. The V and J ends lost 3 bases and 0 bases respectively, with 11 bases between them. For the CDR3, the DNA is TGTGCCAGCAGTGATCCGACAGAAATGAACACTGAAGCTTTCTTT. Encoded protein: CASSDPTEMNTEAFF.

In its sample, this clonotype was seen a few times. J is TRBJ2-7 and V is TRBV6-2 or TRBV6-3; TRBD1 or TRBD2 may be the D gene (5 bases each). The length of the CDR3 is 16 residues. Germline-derived CDR1 and CDR2 are MNHEY and SVGEGT. Trimming stripped 6 bases from V and 3 bases from J, with 21 bases between. CDR3 loop: CASSPGRDGYYYEQYF. The CDR3 nucleotides read TGTGCCAGCAGCCCAGGAAGGGACGGGTACTACTACGAGCAGTACTTC.

In this sample, this clonotype turned up a few times. The chain combines TRBV3-1 with TRBJ2-2; the D gene is possibly TRBD2 (6 bases). The ends were cut back, 0 bases at V and 1 base at J, with 15 bases in the middle. CDR1 is LGHDT, CDR2 YNNKEL, per germline (reference sequence). The CDR3 runs 18 residues. As DNA, the CDR3 is TGTGCCAGCAGCCAAGAGTATGGAGGGACCATGAACACCGGGGAGCTGTTTTTT. Translating it yields CASSQEYGGTMNTGELFF.

This chain links TRBV5-1 with TRBJ2-7, with 7 nucleotides matching TRBD2. V was clipped by 0 bases and J by 2 bases; unmatched bases: 8. The CDR3 contains 16 residues. Germline V CDR1 and CDR2: SGHRS, YFSETQ. The CDR3, as DNA: TGCGCCAGCAGCTTGGGGGGGGGGATACTTACCTACGAGCAGTACTTC. Translating it yields CASSLGGGILTYEQYF.

In the case of this clonotype: Here the CDR3 omits its conserved ending phenylalanine or tryptophan, so a read error is the likely source. This chain uses TRBV5-1 with TRBJ1-1; maybe TRBD1 (5 bases). The CDR3 is made up of 14 amino acids. V lost 1 base and J lost 7, with 14 bases in between. Per germline, CDR1 SGHRS and CDR2 YFSETQ. This CDR3 reads CASSLSGGVIEAFL. CDR3 coding DNA: TGCGCCAGCAGCTTGTCTGGGGGTGTTATTGAAGCTTTCCTT.

This chain joins TRBV4-3 and TRBJ2-4; unclear D gene. The ends were cut back, 1 base at V and 6 bases at J, with 4 bases in the middle. Germline V CDR1 and CDR2: LGHNA, YSLEER. The CDR3 length is 12 residues. CDR3 DNA: TGCGCCAGCAGCCAAGGAGGAAACATTCAGTACTTC. It is translated as CASSQGGNIQYF.

This rearrangement joins TRBV20-1 to TRBJ1-1; 10 bases are a match to TRBD1. The CDR3 totals 14 residues. Trimming at V came to 3 bases and at J to 5 bases, leaving 6 bases not matched to a gene. CDR1 and CDR2 (germline): DFQATT, SNEGSKA (reference sequence). CDR3 nucleotide sequence: TGCAGTGCTAGCATGACAGGGGGCTGGACTGAAGCTTTCTTT. Residues: CSASMTGGWTEAFF.

For this clonotype: The conserved phenylalanine or tryptophan normally closing the CDR3 is absent here, so this likely arose from a read error. The CDR3: CASSLSDLSGNTIYL. The CDR3 DNA reads TGTGCCAGCAGCTTGTCGGACCTCTCTGGAAACACCATATATCTT. The rearrangement joins TRBV5-3 to TRBJ1-3; D unresolved. TRBV5-3 has ORF status, its function being uncertain. The CDR3 loop spans 15 amino acids.

Concerning this clonotype: This may be a read error, as it is one base from a much larger clone. The CDR3 sequence: CASSQSPGADTQYF. Here the CDR3 DNA reads TGCGCCAGCAGCCAAAGTCCAGGGGCAGATACGCAGTATTTT. V and J are TRBV4-1 and TRBJ2-3, with D perhaps matching TRBD1 (6 bases). CDR1 and CDR2 from the germline V gene are MGHRA and YSYEKL. V lost 2 bases, J lost 4 bases, and 10 bases lay in between. The length of the CDR3 is 14 residues.

This clonotype was found many times. The chain uses TRBV4-3 and TRBJ2-1, with D unclear. The CDR3 is made up of 14 amino acids. Germline lookup yields CDR1 LGHNA and CDR2 YSLEER. Deletions cut 0 bases from V and 9 bases from J, with 12 bases between. Here the CDR3 reads CASSQDTAVTEQFF. In DNA, the CDR3 is TGCGCCAGCAGCCAAGATACCGCGGTTACTGAGCAGTTCTTC.

The chain has TRBV11-2 and TRBJ1-4; no definite D call. The germline V gene encodes CDR1 SGHAT and CDR2 FQNNGV. The CDR3 runs 16 residues. V was trimmed by 5 bases and J by 6 bases, leaving 19 bases between them. The CDR3 loop reads CASSNRAGSRDEKLFF. The CDR3 region has the DNA TGTGCCAGCAGCAATCGTGCCGGGAGCAGAGATGAAAAACTGTTTTTT.

This clonotype was seen many times. V gene TRBV14 combines with J gene TRBJ2-3, with a possible D match to TRBD1 (6 bases). The CDR3 is made up of 17 amino acids. CDR1 SGHDN and CDR2 FVKESK come from the germline V gene. The V gene lost 4 bases and the J gene lost 2 bases, with 19 bases spanning the gap. The CDR3 bases are TGTGCCAGCAGCCTTCAGAAATACCGGGACACCACAGATACGCAGTATTTT. It codes for CASSLQKYRDTTDTQYF.

This clonotype turned up a few times. The rearrangement links TRBV5-6 to TRBJ2-7; D not resolved. V was pared by 0 bases and J by 2 bases, with 9 bases between. The V gene's germline CDR1 is SGHDT and CDR2 YYEEEE. This CDR3 region has 14 residues. CDR3 in amino acids: CASSLAGIAYEQYF. CDR3 DNA sequence: TGTGCCAGCAGCTTGGCTGGGATCGCCTACGAGCAGTACTTC.

This clonotype was seen a single time. V is TRBV6-2 or TRBV6-3 and J is TRBJ2-1; tentative D call: TRBD1 (6 bases). V was cut by 8 bases and J by 2 bases, with 25 bases left in between. CDR1 and CDR2 from the germline V gene are MNHEY and SVGEGT. The CDR3 runs 18 residues. The DNA of the CDR3 is TGTGCCAGCTGTCCACACCCAGTTCAGGGGTTCACCTACAATGAGCAGTTCTTC. Translated: CASCPHPVQGFTYNEQFF.